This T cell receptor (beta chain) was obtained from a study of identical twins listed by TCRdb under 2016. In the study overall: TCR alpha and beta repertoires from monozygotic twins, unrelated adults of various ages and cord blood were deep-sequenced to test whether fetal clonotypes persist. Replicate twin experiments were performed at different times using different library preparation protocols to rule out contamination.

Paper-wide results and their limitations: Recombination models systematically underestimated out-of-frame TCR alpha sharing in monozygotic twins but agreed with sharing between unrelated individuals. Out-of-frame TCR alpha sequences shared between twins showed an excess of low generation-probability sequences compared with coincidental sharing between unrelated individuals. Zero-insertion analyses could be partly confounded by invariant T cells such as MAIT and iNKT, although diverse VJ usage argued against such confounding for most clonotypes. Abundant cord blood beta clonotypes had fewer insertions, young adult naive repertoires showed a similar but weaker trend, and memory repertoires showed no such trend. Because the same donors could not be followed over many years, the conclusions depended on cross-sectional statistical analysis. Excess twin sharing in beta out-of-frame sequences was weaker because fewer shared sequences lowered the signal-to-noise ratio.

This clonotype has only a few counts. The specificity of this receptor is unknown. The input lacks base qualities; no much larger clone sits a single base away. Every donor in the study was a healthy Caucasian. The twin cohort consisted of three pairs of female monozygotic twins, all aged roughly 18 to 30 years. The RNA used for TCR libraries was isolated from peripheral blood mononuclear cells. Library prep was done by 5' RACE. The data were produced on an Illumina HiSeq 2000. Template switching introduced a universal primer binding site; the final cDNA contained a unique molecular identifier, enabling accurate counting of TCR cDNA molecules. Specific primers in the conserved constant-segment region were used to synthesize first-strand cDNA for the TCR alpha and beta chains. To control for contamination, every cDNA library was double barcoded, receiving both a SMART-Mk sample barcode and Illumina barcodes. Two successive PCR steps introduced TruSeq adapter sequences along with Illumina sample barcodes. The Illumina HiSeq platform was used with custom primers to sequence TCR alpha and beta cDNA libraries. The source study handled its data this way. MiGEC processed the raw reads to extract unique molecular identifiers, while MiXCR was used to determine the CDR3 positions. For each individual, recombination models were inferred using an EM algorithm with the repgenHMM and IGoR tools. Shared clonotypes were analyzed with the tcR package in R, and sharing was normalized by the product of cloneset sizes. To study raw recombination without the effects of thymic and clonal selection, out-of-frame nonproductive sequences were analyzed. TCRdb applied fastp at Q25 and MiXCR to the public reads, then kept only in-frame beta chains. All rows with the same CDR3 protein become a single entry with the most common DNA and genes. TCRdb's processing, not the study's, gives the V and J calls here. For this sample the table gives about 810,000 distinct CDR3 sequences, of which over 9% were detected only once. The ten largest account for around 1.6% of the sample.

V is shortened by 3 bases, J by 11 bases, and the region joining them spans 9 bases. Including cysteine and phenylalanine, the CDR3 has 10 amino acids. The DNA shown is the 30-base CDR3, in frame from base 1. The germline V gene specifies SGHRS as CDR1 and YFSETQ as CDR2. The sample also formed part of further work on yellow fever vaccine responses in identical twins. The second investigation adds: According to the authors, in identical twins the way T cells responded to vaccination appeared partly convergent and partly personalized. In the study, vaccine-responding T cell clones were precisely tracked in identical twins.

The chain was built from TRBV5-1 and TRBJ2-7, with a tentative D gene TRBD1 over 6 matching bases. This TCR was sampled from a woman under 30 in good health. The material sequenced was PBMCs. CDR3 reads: CASSSTGKYF. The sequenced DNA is TGCGCCAGCAGCTCTACAGGGAAGTACTTC.